The 13 T cell receptor beta chains below all came from one sample that was sequenced in a study of long-term antiretroviral therapy in people with HIV. The libraries were made with immunoSEQ v3.0 at survey level. TCRdb's table, derived via immunoSEQ multiplex PCR, lists solely in-frame clones and lacks some. The data contain under 45,000 clones, roughly 85% of them seen just once; the ten biggest clones take up 5.7%. The sequencing here drew on unsorted PBMCs, taken 3.1 years after starting antiretroviral therapy. The receptors originated from a woman in her forties or fifties with HIV.

The chain employs TRBV5-5 and TRBJ2-7, with D unresolved. The ends were cut back, 0 bases at V and 0 bases at J, with 7 bases in the middle. Germline loops: CDR1 SGHKS, CDR2 YYEKEE (reference sequence). This CDR3 has 14 amino acids. The CDR3 coding sequence is TGTGCCAGCAGCTTGGCCGTCGTCTCCTACGAGCAGTACTTC. It encodes CASSLAVVSYEQYF.

The genes are TRBV29-1 and TRBJ2-7; TRBD2 is a possible D gene (6 bases). Germline V gives CDR1 SQVTM, CDR2 ANQGSEA. Trimming took 8 bases from V and 0 from J, leaving 17 bases between them. The CDR3 spans 14 residues. Written as DNA, the CDR3 is TGCAGCATCCTGGGAGGTTTTTACTCCTACGAGCAGTACTTC. Translation: CSILGGFYSYEQYF.

The gene calls are TRBV27 and TRBJ2-7; possible D gene TRBD2, 5 bases. CDR1 is MNHEY and CDR2 is SMNVEV in the germline V gene (reference sequence). Trimming stripped 5 bases from V and 4 bases from J, with 15 bases between. This CDR3 has 14 amino acids. The CDR3 is CASSRNGPGYEQYF. The CDR3 nucleotides are TGTGCCAGCAGTAGGAACGGGCCGGGGTACGAGCAGTACTTC.

The chain carries TRBV5-8 and TRBJ2-7; D perhaps matches TRBD1 (6 bases). Germline V gene lookup returns CDR1 SGHTS and CDR2 YDEGEE. The CDR3 runs 13 residues. With 4 bases removed from V and 4 bases from J, the gap between germline ends came to 12 bases. Here the CDR3 reads CASSRGHQYEQYF. The CDR3 DNA follows: TGTGCCAGCAGCCGGGGACATCAATACGAGCAGTACTTC.

This clone was detected only a few times. The chain is built from TRBV2 and TRBJ1-6; TRBD1 matches at 7 bases. With V trimmed by 8 bases and J by 4 bases, 5 bases remained unmatched. Germline assignment: CDR1 SNHLY and CDR2 FYNNEI. This CDR3 has 14 amino acids. CDR3 in amino acids: CASSRGPYNSPLHF. CDR3 coding DNA: TGTGCCAGCTCAAGGGGGCCGTATAATTCACCCCTCCACTTT.

V and J are TRBV5-8 and TRBJ2-1; 9 bases agree with TRBD1. Per germline, CDR1 SGHTS and CDR2 YDEGEE. V dropped 2 bases and J dropped 4; count of bases not matched to a gene: 4. This CDR3 spans 15 amino acids. The CDR3 DNA sequence: TGTGCCAGCAGCTTCCGGGACAGGGATTACAATGAGCAGTTCTTC. It yields the protein CASSFRDRDYNEQFF.

The chain has TRBV13 and TRBJ1-6, with 7 bases lining up with TRBD1. This CDR3 has 13 amino acids. From germline, CDR1 is PRHDT and CDR2 FYEKMQ (reference sequence). V was pared by 6 bases and J by 10 bases, with 6 bases of the junction left unmatched. The CDR3 nucleotides are TGTGCCAGCAGACGTACAGGGGACTCACCCCTCCACTTT. The encoded protein is CASRRTGDSPLHF.

The rearrangement uses TRBV6-5 and TRBJ2-5; D is possibly TRBD2 (6 bases). CDR3 length: 13 residues. In germline, CDR1 is MNHEY, CDR2 SVGAGI. The germline V and J ends were trimmed by 6 bases and 1 base, with 9 bases remaining between them. CDR3 DNA sequence: TGTGCCAGCAGCGGGACTCTCCAAGAGACCCAGTACTTC. Residues: CASSGTLQETQYF.

The chain joins TRBV30 to TRBJ2-7, with 9 bases lining up with TRBD1. V shed 1 base, J shed 5 bases, and the junction held 9 bases outside the gene matches. CDR3 size: 15 residues. The germline V gene has CDR1 GTSNPN and CDR2 SVGIG (reference sequence). CDR3 DNA: TGTGCCTGGAGTGGGGGACAGGGATCTTTCGACGAGCAGTACTTC. This encodes CAWSGGQGSFDEQYF. The variable domain in full, with the rest retrieved from reference TRBV30 and TRBJ2-7, is SQTIHQWPATLVQPVGSPLSLECTVEGTSNPNLYWYRQAAGRGLQLLFYSVGIGQISSEVPQNLSASRPQDRQFILSSKKLLLSDSGFYLCAWSGGQGSFDEQYFGPGTRLTVT.

The chain recombines TRBV7-8 with TRBJ1-2; no clear D. Germline CDR1 is SGHVS and CDR2 is FQNEAQ. V lost 1 base to trimming and J lost 4 bases, with 10 bases between them. The CDR3 sequence is 14 residues long. The CDR3: CASSLGDGPYGYTF. CDR3 DNA: TGTGCCAGCAGCTTAGGTGACGGTCCCTATGGCTACACCTTC.

The J gene is TRBJ2-6, the V gene TRBV19; no definite D call. This CDR3 contains 15 residues. CDR1 and CDR2 (germline): LNHDA, SQIVND (reference sequence). The germline V and J ends were trimmed by 4 bases and 0 bases, with 7 bases remaining between them. CDR3 loop: CASSNIYSGANVLTF. CDR3 DNA sequence: TGTGCCAGTAGTAATATCTACTCTGGGGCCAACGTCCTGACTTTC.

This clone turned up a few times. The chain combines TRBV18 with TRBJ2-3; the D is unclear. Per the germline V gene, CDR1 is KGHSH and CDR2 is LQKENI. The CDR3 is 11 amino acids. V shed 1 base and J shed 10 bases, with 6 bases lying between them. DNA for the CDR3: TGTGCCAGCTCACCACTTGAGGCGCAGTATTTT. This sequence encodes CASSPLEAQYF.

The chain links TRBV15 to TRBJ1-2, with unresolved D. Deletions cut 0 bases from V and 0 bases from J, with 11 bases between. The CDR3 is made up of 16 amino acids. The germline CDR1 and CDR2 sequences are LNHNV and YYDKDF (reference sequence). CDR3 in amino acids: CATSRDRRGTNYGYTF. The CDR3 DNA reads as TGTGCCACCAGCAGAGATCGACGGGGAACTAACTATGGCTACACCTTC.